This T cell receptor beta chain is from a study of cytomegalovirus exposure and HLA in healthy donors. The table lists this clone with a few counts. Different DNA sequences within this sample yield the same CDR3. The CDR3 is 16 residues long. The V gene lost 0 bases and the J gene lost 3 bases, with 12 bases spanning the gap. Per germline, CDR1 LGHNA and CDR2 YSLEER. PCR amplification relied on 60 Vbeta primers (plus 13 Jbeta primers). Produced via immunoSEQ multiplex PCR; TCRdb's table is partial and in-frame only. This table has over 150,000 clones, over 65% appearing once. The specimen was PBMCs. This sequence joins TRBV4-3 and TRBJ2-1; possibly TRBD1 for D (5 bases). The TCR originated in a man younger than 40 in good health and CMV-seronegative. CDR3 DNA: TGCGCCAGCAGCCAAGATCAGGGCGGCTTCTACAATGAGCAGTTCTTC. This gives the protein CASSQDQGGFYNEQFF.